A single sample gave rise to the 11 T cell receptor beta chains below, sequenced in a study of cytomegalovirus exposure and HLA in healthy donors. PCR primers comprised 60 Vbeta and 13 Jbeta primers. Clones were read by immunoSEQ multiplex PCR, and TCRdb kept only the in-frame ones, dropping some. This sample has 150,000 to 200,000 clones, with 65% to 90% found just once. Material for sequencing was PBMCs. Source of these receptors: a man between 45 and 60 years old in good health and CMV-seropositive.

This chain links TRBV6-5 with TRBJ1-2, with D tentatively TRBD1 (6 bases). This CDR3 region has 14 residues. Trimming took off 6 bases at V and 7 bases at J, with 18 bases between the two ends. CDR1 MNHEY and CDR2 SVGAGI come from the germline V gene. CDR3 loop: CASSRGPGEGGYTF. DNA for the CDR3: TGTGCCAGCAGCCGGGGGCCAGGGGAGGGTGGCTACACCTTC.

V and J are TRBV9 and TRBJ1-5, with a tentative D call TRBD1 (6 bases). Germline CDR1 reads SGDLS; CDR2 reads YYNGEE. This CDR3 contains 15 residues. The germline V and J ends were trimmed by 4 bases and 7 bases, with 18 bases remaining between them. Here the CDR3 reads CASSPSGSQGQPQHF. The CDR3 nucleotides are TGTGCCAGCAGCCCTAGTGGATCACAGGGACAGCCCCAGCATTTT.

Of note for this clone: One junction end does not reproduce the germline sequence, and a read error may be involved. The chain is built from TRBV7-7 and TRBJ2-2, with D maybe TRBD2 (6 bases). The CDR3 spans 18 residues. The germline V gene encodes CDR1 SSHAT and CDR2 FNYEAQ (reference sequence). CDR3 residues: CASSYEVLGGGVTGELFF. The CDR3 coding sequence is TGTGCTAGCAGCTATGAAGTTCTGGGCGGCGGGGTTACCGGGGAGCTGTTTTTT.

This clone was seen only a few times. The V call is TRBV5-1, the J call TRBJ1-4; no definite D call. The CDR3 totals 15 residues. Germline V gene sequence: CDR1 SGHRS, CDR2 YFSETQ. The V gene lost 4 bases and the J gene lost 5 bases, with 15 bases spanning the gap. The CDR3 reads CASSPDPGLNEKLFF. CDR3 in DNA: TGCGCCAGCAGCCCAGACCCGGGGTTAAATGAAAAACTGTTTTTT.

The chain carries TRBV7-9 and TRBJ1-1; weak D call: TRBD1 (6 bases). Germline V gene data show CDR1 as SEHNR and CDR2 as FQNEAQ (reference sequence). This CDR3 region has 14 residues. The V gene lost 5 bases and the J gene lost 5 bases, with 15 bases spanning the gap. The CDR3 DNA sequence: TGTGCCAGCAGCCCCCGGGACATAGCGACTGAAGCTTTCTTT. This sequence encodes CASSPRDIATEAFF.

CDR3 sequence reads: CASSYRDRGRSTEAFF. The CDR3 region has the DNA TGTGCCAGCAGTTACAGGGACAGGGGGCGAAGCACTGAAGCTTTCTTT. The gene calls are TRBV6-5 and TRBJ1-1, with TRBD1 identical over 12 bases. Germline V gene data show CDR1 as MNHEY and CDR2 as SVGAGI. This CDR3 is built from 16 residues. V was pared by 2 bases and J by 4 bases, with 5 bases of the junction left unmatched.

The chain employs TRBV6-5 and TRBJ2-5; TRBD2 might be the D (5 bases). This CDR3 region has 14 residues. Trimming took 5 bases from V and 7 from J, leaving 17 bases between them. Germline loops: CDR1 MNHEY, CDR2 SVGAGI. This CDR3 reads CASSPRALRGTQYF. The CDR3 nucleotides read TGTGCCAGCAGTCCCCGGGCCCTCCGGGGGACCCAGTACTTC.

This rearrangement joins TRBV10-3 to TRBJ2-7; weak D call: TRBD1 (6 bases). Trimming shortened V by 3 bases and J by 2 bases, and 17 bases separated the two germline ends. The CDR3 runs 16 residues. Germline assignment: CDR1 ENHRY and CDR2 SYGVKD. CDR3 residues: CAISDPGQRGTYEQYF. In DNA form, the CDR3 reads TGTGCCATCAGTGATCCCGGACAGCGAGGGACCTACGAGCAGTACTTC.

This chain connects TRBV9 to TRBJ2-7; 8 positions match TRBD2. Per the germline V gene, CDR1 is SGDLS and CDR2 is YYNGEE. The ends lost 3 bases at V and 3 bases at J; junction bases unmatched: 2. This CDR3 comprises 13 residues. Here the CDR3 reads CASSDGTSYEQYF. The CDR3 DNA reads TGTGCCAGCAGCGACGGGACTAGCTACGAGCAGTACTTC. Filled out from reference TRBV9 and TRBJ2-7, the complete variable domain reads DSGVTQTPKHLITATGQRVTLRCSPRSGDLSVYWYQQSLDQGLQFLIQYYNGEERAKGNILERFSAQQFPDLHSELNLSSLELGDSALYFCASSDGTSYEQYFGPGTRLTVT.

This sequence joins TRBV27 and TRBJ2-7, with TRBD1 matching over 7 bases. The junction had 5 bases not matched to a gene; V was cut back by 5 bases and J by 1 base. The germline CDR1 and CDR2 sequences are MNHEY and SMNVEV (reference sequence). This CDR3 is built from 14 residues. This CDR3 is CASSPGQPSYEQYV. Here the CDR3 DNA reads TGTGCCAGCAGTCCGGGACAGCCATCCTACGAGCAGTACGTC.

The chain employs TRBV19 and TRBJ1-1, with D maybe TRBD1 (5 bases). The germline gives CDR1 LNHDA, CDR2 SQIVND (reference sequence). V was trimmed by 6 bases and J by 4 bases, leaving 12 bases between them. The CDR3 contains 13 residues. The CDR3 loop is CASRRGGGTEAFF. CDR3 coding DNA: TGTGCCAGTAGACGGGGGGGTGGCACTGAAGCTTTCTTT.